This T cell receptor (gamma chain) stems from a study of intestinal T cells in coeliac disease (dated by TCRdb to 2019 to 2021). In the study overall: In the TRG cohort, the mean age of coeliac patients was 15 to 16 years compared with approximately 57 years for controls, so the coeliac patients were much younger than the controls. In the TCR-delta (TRD) cohort, there were duodenal biopsies from around eleven coeliac disease patients and around eleven non-coeliac controls. A second, larger TCR-gamma (TRG) cohort included duodenal biopsies from approximately 33 coeliac disease patients and 21 non-coeliac controls. General study outcomes and caveats: Of around 54 biopsies, about 50 (approximately 94%) were correctly classified by TRG clustering, which had a reported leave-one-out accuracy of approximately 87%. It was not possible to tell repeated CDR3 amino acid sequences apart from PCR duplicates. A significant age difference was observed between coeliac and control groups, although significant classification was not yielded by an age-split analysis. TRD kmer-based clustering correctly classified all 22 biopsies in training, with a reported leave-one-out accuracy of 80% to 95%. FFPE-derived DNA was found to be relatively degraded, and loss of a proportion of TCR sequences in each sample was likely caused by this degradation.

Inclusive of the bounding cysteine and phenylalanine, the CDR3 is 16 residues long. The entry retains the CDR3 DNA only, 48 bases that are in frame from base 1. According to the germline V gene, CDR1 reads VINAFY and CDR2 reads YDVSNSKD. The junction shows trimming of 0 bases on V and 3 bases on J, and the gene matches do not reach 11 bases of it. The library was built by means of multiplex PCR. Sequenced using an Ion Torrent PGM. TRG repertoires were amplified from 200 ng of biopsy DNA using the LymphoTrack kit, whose primers carry Illumina adapters. TRG amplicons were purified using AMPure XP beads, were quantified on a 2100 Bioanalyzer, and were pooled equimolarly. An Ion PGM instrument was used to sequence the TRG libraries. The authors' analysis ran thus. FastX removed reads in which more than 10% of nucleotides fell below the per-patient third-quartile quality score. Alignment of reads was performed with IMGT/HighV-QUEST so that V, D and J genes were assigned, CDR3 regions were identified and functionality was assessed. Sequences were converted to amino acids, and every sequence predicted to be non-functional was removed. CDR3s were split into kmers with and without positional annotation, PCA was performed on kmer frequencies, and samples were clustered using all 1023 combinations of PCs 1-10. Classification was validated by leave-one-out cross-validation, in which parameters were re-optimised on the remaining samples each time. Shannon diversity was calculated using the vegan R package from repeated random subsamples equal to the lowest read count. TCRdb processed the public reads again with the CATT caller, after which rows with matching DNA were combined. The V and J calls, along with clone size, are taken from TCRdb and not from the paper's own processing. The sample table shows 600 to 800 gamma-chain clones, and roughly three fifths are seen once. The ten largest clones represent roughly 22% of the sample.

For each case, genomic DNA was isolated from ten 5-um FFPE scrolls with the QIAamp DNA FFPE tissue kit. To test whether coeliac disease can be classified from the TCR repertoire, the study used fully anonymised formalin-fixed paraffin-embedded duodenal biopsies that were not needed for diagnosis. The controls had upper endoscopy for reflux, dyspepsia or gastritis, and there was no clinical or histological suspicion of coeliac disease in any of the controls. By sample share, this clone is large (0.1 to 1%). Its recognized antigen is unknown. The record has no base qualities; no much larger clone is one base away.

Sequenced input: a duodenal biopsy. The sequence derives from a human donor who served as a control with a normal duodenal biopsy, not a healthy volunteer. The V and J genes are TRGV5 and TRGJ1 or TRGJ2. In nucleotide form, the sequence is TGTGCCACCTGGGACAGGCCATTTTTTTTTTATTATAAGAAACTCTTT. Translated, it reads CATWDRPFFFYYKKLF.